This TCR beta chain was identified in a study of T cells in Graves' hyperthyroidism and ophthalmopathy. General study points: Ophthalmopathy and stable hyperthyroidism were separated by a 13 V-J model.

This clonotype was recorded many times. Its target is unknown. The CDR3 regions of TCR beta were amplified from RNA transcripts. The HTBI set primed first-round TCR CDR3 RT-PCR. TCRdb used MiXCR to reprocess the multiplex PCR reads, holding one entry per CDR3 protein. The table records over 500,000 distinct CDR3 sequences, 17% of them present only once. J was trimmed by 3 bases and V by 5 bases; bases with no gene match: 5. CDR1 is MDHEN, CDR2 SYDVKM, per germline. CDR3 length: 14 amino acids. Fresh peripheral blood, approximately 10 ml, yielded the PBMCs. What was sequenced was blood. This TCR was sampled from a young woman with Graves' ophthalmopathy. J is TRBJ2-3 and V is TRBV28; 7 positions agree with TRBD1. CDR3 sequence reads: CASSDRVKTDTQYF. CDR3 nucleotide sequence: TGTGCCAGCAGTGACAGGGTGAAAACAGATACGCAGTATTTT. Supplemented by reference TRBV28 and TRBJ2-3, the full variable domain reads DVKVTQSSRYLVKRTGEKVFLECVQDMDHENMFWYRQDPGLGLRLIYFSYDVKMKEKGDIPEGYSVSREKKERFSLILESASTNQTSMYLCASSDRVKTDTQYFGPGTRLTVL.